The clone carrying this T cell receptor (beta chain) was observed a single time. The target antigen is unknown. The identical CDR3 is also encoded by other nucleotide sequences in the sample. Per the study methods: ImmunoSEQ yielded junction-only sequences lacking quality scores, so filtering differed. The table came from immunoSEQ multiplex PCR; TCRdb's copy has only in-frame clones and leaves some out. D and trimming were read from the DNA, whereas the V and J calls and clone size are those reported in that table. The table shows over 950,000 clones, with around 77% occurring only once. This specimen belongs to a study of shared clonotypes between healthy human individuals. Looked up from germline, CDR1 is SGHRS and CDR2 is YFSETQ. The CDR3 runs to 16 residues. V lost 4 bases, J lost 0 bases, and 5 bases stayed unmatched. Points from the study as a whole: Researchers found naive subsets generally carried larger estimated richness than memory subsets.

This chain joins TRBV5-1 and TRBJ2-3; the match to TRBD2 covers 10 bases. The sequencing input was memory CD4+ T cells from PBMCs. Subset defined: CD45RA-negative fraction. The sequence was collected from a young man in good health. Some clones in this sample may be carry-over from other donors' samples. For the CDR3, the DNA is TGCGCCAGCAGCCCAGGACTAGCGGAAAGCACAGATACGCAGTATTTT. It translates to CASSPGLAESTDTQYF.